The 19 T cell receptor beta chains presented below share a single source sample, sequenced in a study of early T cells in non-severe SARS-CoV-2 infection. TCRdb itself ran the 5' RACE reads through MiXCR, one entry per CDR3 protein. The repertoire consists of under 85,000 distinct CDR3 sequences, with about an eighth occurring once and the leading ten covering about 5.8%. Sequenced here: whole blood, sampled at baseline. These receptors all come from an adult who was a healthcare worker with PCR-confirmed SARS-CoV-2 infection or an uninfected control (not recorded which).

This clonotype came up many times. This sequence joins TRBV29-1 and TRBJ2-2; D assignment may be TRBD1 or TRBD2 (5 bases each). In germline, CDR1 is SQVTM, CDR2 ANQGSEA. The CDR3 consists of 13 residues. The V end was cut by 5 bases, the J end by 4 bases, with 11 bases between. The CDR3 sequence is CSVTGTLTGELFF. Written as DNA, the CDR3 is TGCAGCGTTACCGGGACCCTCACCGGGGAGCTGTTTTTT.

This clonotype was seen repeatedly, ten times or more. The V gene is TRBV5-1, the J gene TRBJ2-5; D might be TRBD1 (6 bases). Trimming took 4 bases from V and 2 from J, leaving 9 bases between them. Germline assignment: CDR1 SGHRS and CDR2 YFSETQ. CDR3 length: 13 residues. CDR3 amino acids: CASSPGQQETQYF. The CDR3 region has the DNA TGCGCCAGCAGCCCAGGACAGCAAGAGACCCAGTACTTC. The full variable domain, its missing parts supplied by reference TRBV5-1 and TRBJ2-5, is KAGVTQTPRYLIKTRGQQVTLSCSPISGHRSVSWYQQTPGQGLQFLFEYFSETQRNKGNFPGRFSGRQFSNSRSEMNVSTLELGDSALYLCASSPGQQETQYFGPGTRLLVL.

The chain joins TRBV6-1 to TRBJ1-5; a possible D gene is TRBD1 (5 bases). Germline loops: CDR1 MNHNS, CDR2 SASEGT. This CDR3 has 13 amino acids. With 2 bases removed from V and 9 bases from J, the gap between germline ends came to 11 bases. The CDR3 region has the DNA TGTGCCAGCAGTGAAAGTGGGAGGGGGCCCCAGCATTTT. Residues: CASSESGRGPQHF.

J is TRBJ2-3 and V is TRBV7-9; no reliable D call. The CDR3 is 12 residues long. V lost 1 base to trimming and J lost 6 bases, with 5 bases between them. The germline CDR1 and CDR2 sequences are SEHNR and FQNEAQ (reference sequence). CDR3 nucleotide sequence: TGTGCCAGCAGCTTAGAAGGGGATACGCAGTATTTT. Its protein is CASSLEGDTQYF.

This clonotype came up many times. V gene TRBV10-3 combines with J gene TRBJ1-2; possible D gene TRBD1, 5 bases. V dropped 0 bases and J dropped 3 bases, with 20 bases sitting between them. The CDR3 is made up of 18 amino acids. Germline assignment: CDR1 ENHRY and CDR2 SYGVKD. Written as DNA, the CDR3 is TGTGCCATCAGTGAGTCGAATTTCGGGACCCAAGGGGACTATGGCTACACCTTC. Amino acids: CAISESNFGTQGDYGYTF.

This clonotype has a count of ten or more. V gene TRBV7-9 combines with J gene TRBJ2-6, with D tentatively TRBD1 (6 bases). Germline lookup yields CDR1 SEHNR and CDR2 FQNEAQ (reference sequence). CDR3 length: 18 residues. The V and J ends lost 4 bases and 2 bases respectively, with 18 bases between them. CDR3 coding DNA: TGTGCCAGCAGCTCAACGCTGGGCAGGGGAACTGGGGCCAACGTCCTGACTTTC. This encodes CASSSTLGRGTGANVLTF.

In DNA, the CDR3 is TGTGCCAGCAGTTTAAGGAGGGTTTCTTCGGGGTCCTACAATGAGCAGTTCTTC. It translates to CASSLRRVSSGSYNEQFF. V is TRBV12-3 or TRBV12-4 and J is TRBJ2-1; tentative D call: TRBD2 (6 bases). The V end was cut by 2 bases, the J end by 1 base, with 18 bases between. This CDR3 comprises 18 residues.

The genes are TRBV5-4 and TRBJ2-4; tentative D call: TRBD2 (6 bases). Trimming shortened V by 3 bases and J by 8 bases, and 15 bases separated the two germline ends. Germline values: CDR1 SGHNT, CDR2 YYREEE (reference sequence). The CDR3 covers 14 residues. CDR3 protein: CASSYPGDGDIQYF. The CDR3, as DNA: TGTGCCAGCAGCTATCCGGGAGATGGGGACATTCAGTACTTC.

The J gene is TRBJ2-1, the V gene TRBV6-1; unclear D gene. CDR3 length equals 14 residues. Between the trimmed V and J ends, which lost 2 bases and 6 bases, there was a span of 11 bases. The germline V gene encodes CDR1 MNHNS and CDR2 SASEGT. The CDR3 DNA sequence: TGTGCCAGCAGTGAAATGGATGTACGCAATGAGCAGTTCTTC. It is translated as CASSEMDVRNEQFF.

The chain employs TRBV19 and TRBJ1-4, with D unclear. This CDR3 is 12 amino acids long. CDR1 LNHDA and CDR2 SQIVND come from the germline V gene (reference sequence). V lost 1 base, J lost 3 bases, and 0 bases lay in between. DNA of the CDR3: TGTGCCAGTAGTATAGCTAATGAAAAACTGTTTTTT. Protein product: CASSIANEKLFF.

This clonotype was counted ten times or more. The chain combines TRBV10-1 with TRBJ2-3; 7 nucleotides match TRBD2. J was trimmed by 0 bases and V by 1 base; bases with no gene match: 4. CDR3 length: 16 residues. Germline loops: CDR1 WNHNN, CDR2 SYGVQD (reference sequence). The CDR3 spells CASSEFGGESTDTQYF. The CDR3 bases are TGCGCCAGCAGTGAGTTTGGGGGGGAGAGCACAGATACGCAGTATTTT.

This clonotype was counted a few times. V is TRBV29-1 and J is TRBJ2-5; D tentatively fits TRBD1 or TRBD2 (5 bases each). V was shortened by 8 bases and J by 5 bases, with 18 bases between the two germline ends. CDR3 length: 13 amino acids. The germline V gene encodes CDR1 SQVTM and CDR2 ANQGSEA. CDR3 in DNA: TGCAGCTCCCGCCGGGGCCCTGGGGAGACCCAGTACTTC. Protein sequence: CSSRRGPGETQYF. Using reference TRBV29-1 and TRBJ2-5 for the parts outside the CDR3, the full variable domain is SAVISQKPSRDICQRGTSLTIQCQVDSQVTMMFWYRQQPGQSLTLIATANQGSEATYESGFVIDKFPISRPNLTFSTLTVSNMSPEDSSIYLCSSRRGPGETQYFGPGTRLLVL.

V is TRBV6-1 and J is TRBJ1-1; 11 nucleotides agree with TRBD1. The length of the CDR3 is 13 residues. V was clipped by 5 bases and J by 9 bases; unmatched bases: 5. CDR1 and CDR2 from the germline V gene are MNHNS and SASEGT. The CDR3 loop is CASSTGTGGKAFF. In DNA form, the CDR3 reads TGTGCCAGCAGTACTGGGACAGGGGGTAAAGCTTTCTTT.

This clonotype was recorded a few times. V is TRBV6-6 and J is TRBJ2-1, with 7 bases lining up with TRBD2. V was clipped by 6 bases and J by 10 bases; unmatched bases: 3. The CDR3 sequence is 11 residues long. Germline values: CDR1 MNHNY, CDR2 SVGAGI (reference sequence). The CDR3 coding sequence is TGTGCCAGCAGAGGTAGCGGGGAGCAGTTCTTC. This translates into CASRGSGEQFF.

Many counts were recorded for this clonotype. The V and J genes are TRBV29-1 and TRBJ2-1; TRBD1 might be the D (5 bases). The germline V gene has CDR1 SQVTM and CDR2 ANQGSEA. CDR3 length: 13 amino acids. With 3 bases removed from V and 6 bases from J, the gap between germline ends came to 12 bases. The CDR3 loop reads CSVDQARGNEQFF. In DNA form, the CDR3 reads TGCAGCGTTGATCAGGCAAGGGGCAATGAGCAGTTCTTC.

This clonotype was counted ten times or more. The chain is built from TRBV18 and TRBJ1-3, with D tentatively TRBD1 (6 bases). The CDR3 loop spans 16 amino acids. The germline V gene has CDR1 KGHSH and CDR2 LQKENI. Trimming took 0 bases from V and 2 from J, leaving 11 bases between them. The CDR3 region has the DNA TGTGCCAGCTCACCACCGTTGGCAGGGGCTGGAAACACCATATATTTT. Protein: CASSPPLAGAGNTIYF.

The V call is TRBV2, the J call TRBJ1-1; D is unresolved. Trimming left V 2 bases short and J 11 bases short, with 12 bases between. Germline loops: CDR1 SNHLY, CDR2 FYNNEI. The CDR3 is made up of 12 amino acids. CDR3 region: CASSETTTVAFF. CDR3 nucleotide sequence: TGTGCCAGCAGTGAAACAACAACAGTTGCTTTCTTT.

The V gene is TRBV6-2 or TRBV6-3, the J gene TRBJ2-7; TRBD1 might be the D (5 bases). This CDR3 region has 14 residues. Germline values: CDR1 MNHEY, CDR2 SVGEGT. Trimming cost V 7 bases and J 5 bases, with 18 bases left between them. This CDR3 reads CASTIGGAKNEQYF. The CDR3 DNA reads TGTGCCAGCACCATCGGTGGGGCTAAAAACGAGCAGTACTTC.

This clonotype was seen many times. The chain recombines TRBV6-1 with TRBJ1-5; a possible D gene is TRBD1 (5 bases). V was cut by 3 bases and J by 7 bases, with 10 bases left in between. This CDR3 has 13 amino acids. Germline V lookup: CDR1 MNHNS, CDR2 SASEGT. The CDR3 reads CASSDRARQPQHF. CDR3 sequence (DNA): TGTGCCAGCAGTGACAGGGCTCGGCAGCCCCAGCATTTT.